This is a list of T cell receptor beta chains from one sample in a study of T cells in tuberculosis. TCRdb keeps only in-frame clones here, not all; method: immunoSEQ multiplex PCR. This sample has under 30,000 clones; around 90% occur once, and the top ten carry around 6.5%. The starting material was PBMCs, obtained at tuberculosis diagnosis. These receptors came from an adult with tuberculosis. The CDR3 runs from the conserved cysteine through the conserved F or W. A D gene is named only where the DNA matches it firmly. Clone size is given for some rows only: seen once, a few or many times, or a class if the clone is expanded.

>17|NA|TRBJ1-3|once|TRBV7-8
TGTGCCAGCAGCTTAGTGTGGTGGCAGGGTTCAGGAAACACCATATATTTT
CASSLVWWQGSGNTIYF
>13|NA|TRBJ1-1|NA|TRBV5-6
TGTGCCAGCAGCTTGCGGTTTAACACTGAAGCTTTCTTT
CASSLRFNTEAFF
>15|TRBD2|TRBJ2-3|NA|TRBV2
TGTGCCAGCAGCCCCGGGAGGCAAGGCGGGGATACGCAGTATTTT
CASSPGRQGGDTQYF
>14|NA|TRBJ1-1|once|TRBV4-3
TGCGCCAGCAGCCTCGGAGGCCCGAACACTGAAGCTTTCTTT
CASSLGGPNTEAFF
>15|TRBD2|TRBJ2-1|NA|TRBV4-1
TGCGCCAGCAGCCCCGGGACTAGCGACTACAATGAGCAGTTCTTC
CASSPGTSDYNEQFF
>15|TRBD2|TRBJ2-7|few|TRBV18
TGTGCCAGCTCACCACCGGGAGGGGCAGACTACGAGCAGTACTTC
CASSPPGGADYEQYF
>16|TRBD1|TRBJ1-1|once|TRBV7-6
TGTGCCAGCAGCACAAGGACAGGGGCACTCAACACTGAAGCTTTCTTT
CASSTRTGALNTEAFF
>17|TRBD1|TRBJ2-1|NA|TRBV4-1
TGCGCCAGCAGCCAGGGGTTACAGGGGGCAAACTACAATGAGCAGTTCTTC
CASSQGLQGANYNEQFF
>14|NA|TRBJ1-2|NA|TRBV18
TGTGCCAGCTCACCTCCCGGGGAGGGAGGTGGCTACACCTTC
CASSPPGEGGGYTF
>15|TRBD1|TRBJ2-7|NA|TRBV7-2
TGTGCCAGCAGCTTAGGGCGCGCAGGGGGCCACGAGCAGTACTTC
CASSLGRAGGHEQYF
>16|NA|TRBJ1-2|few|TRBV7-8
TGTGCCAGCAGCTTAAAGAGGATTGGGGCTGAGTACGGCTACACCTTC
CASSLKRIGAEYGYTF